Listed below are T cell receptor beta chains from one sample, sequenced in a study of PD-1 blockade in classical Hodgkin lymphoma. Data came from immunoSEQ multiplex PCR; TCRdb stores just in-frame clones and leaves some out. The sample has approximately 52,000 clones; around two thirds are singletons. This sample comprised peripheral blood mononuclear cells (PBMCs), obtained before the second cycle of nivolumab. The receptors originated from a human donor with classical Hodgkin lymphoma. Both conserved end residues are part of each CDR3. D genes are given only for firm matches. Clone sizes are given selectively: once, few, many, or a class where the clone is expanded.

14	.	TRBV5-8	once	TRBJ1-3	CASSYTYSGNTIYF	TGTGCCAGCAGCTACACATACTCTGGAAACACCATATATTTT
18	TRBD1	TRBV27	once	TRBJ2-7	CASSLRGQGAIDGYEQYF	TGTGCCAGCAGTTTAAGGGGACAGGGGGCAATCGACGGATACGAGCAGTACTTC
13	TRBD2	TRBV11-3	.	TRBJ2-5	CVLPRGRDETQYF	TGTGTTCTACCCCGCGGGAGGGACGAGACCCAGTACTTC
12	.	TRBV19	once	TRBJ2-7	CASSMREQEQYF	TGTGCCAGTAGTATGAGGGAGCAGGAGCAGTACTTC
16	.	TRBV7-9	.	TRBJ2-5	CASSLGARSSQETQYF	TGTGCCAGCAGCTTAGGAGCCAGGTCCAGCCAAGAGACCCAGTACTTC
15	.	TRBV7-2	.	TRBJ1-4	CASSWQGGGNEKLFF	TGTGCCAGCAGCTGGCAGGGAGGGGGAAACGAAAAACTGTTTTTT
14	.	TRBV30	.	TRBJ2-5	CAWSVLRQSETQYF	TGTGCCTGGAGTGTTCTTAGACAGTCGGAGACCCAGTACTTC
14	.	TRBV6-5	.	TRBJ1-2	CASSSSGAIYGYTF	TGTGCCAGCAGTTCCTCCGGAGCTATCTATGGCTACACCTTC
18	.	TRBV7-3	.	TRBJ2-2	CASSRPNRAPVWTGELFF	TGTGCCAGCAGCCGTCCTAACAGGGCCCCGGTGTGGACCGGGGAGCTGTTTTTT
19	.	TRBV27	.	TRBJ1-6	CASSPRGVGGISYNSPLHF	TGTGCCAGCAGTCCGCGAGGTGTAGGGGGAATCTCCTATAATTCACCCCTCCACTTT
14	.	TRBV6-1	once	TRBJ1-2	CASSPGMWGDGYTF	TGTGCCAGCAGCCCCGGAATGTGGGGGGATGGCTACACCTTC
14	TRBD1	TRBV11-2	few	TRBJ2-7	CASSLVTGDYEQYF	TGTGCCAGCAGCTTAGTCACAGGGGACTACGAGCAGTACTTC
17	.	TRBV23-1	few	TRBJ1-1	CASSQSSRGYMNTEAFF	TGCGCCAGCAGTCAATCTTCTCGGGGGTATATGAACACTGAAGCTTTCTTT
12	TRBD1	TRBV25-1	few	TRBJ2-4	CASSDPGQGMNF	TGTGCCAGCAGTGACCCCGGACAGGGGATGAACTTC
13	TRBD2	TRBV5-1	.	TRBJ2-5	CASSPGGEETQYF	TGCGCCAGCAGCCCTGGGGGGGAAGAGACCCAGTACTTC
14	TRBD2	TRBV27	many	TRBJ2-7	CASSLLAGVGEQYF	TGTGCCAGCAGTCTATTAGCGGGAGTAGGAGAGCAGTACTTC
15	TRBD1	TRBV7-9	.	TRBJ2-2	CASSLLTGLDGELFF	TGTGCCAGCAGCTTACTGACAGGGCTGGACGGGGAGCTGTTTTTT
19	TRBD2	TRBV30	.	TRBJ2-1	CAWAGTSGRQGGSYNEQFF	TGTGCCTGGGCCGGGACTAGCGGGAGGCAGGGCGGCTCCTACAATGAGCAGTTCTTC